This T cell receptor (beta chain) stems from a study of T cell repertoires in cytomegalovirus infection. Study observations and caveats: CMV-specific TCR beta clonotypes restricted by HLA-C were the ones dominating the ex vivo response.

This CDR3 contains 17 residues. The V and J ends lost 5 bases and 0 bases, in that order; junction bases with no gene match: 7. Concerning this clonotype: Its antigen is currently unknown.

Each CDR3 protein gets one entry after TCRdb re-called the reads with MiXCR. The sample comprises approximately 910,000 distinct CDR3 sequences, about a third of which are singletons, and 11% to 15% rests with the top ten. V is TRBV12-3 or TRBV12-4 and J is TRBJ2-6, with 7 bases identical to TRBD1. This clonotype was sampled from a human donor in good health (CMV status not recorded). Some clones in this sample may be carry-over from other donors' samples. This material consisted of cultured CD8+ T cells from PBMCs, taken from culture after CMV antigen stimulation. Here the CDR3 DNA reads TGTGCCAGCAGTCCCAGGGGGATGTTCTCTGGGGCCAACGTCCTGACTTTC. Amino acid sequence: CASSPRGMFSGANVLTF.